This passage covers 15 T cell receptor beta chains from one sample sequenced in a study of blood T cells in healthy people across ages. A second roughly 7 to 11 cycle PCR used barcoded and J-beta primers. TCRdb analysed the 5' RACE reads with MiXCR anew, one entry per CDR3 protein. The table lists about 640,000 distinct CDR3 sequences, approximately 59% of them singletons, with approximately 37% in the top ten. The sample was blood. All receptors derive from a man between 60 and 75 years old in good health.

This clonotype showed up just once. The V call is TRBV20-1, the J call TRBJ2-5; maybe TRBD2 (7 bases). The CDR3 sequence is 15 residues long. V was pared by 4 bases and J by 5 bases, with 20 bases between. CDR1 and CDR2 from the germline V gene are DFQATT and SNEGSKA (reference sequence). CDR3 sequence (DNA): TGCAGTGCTACCAGTCTGCGGGGGCTCGGGGAGACCCAGTACTTC. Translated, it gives CSATSLRGLGETQYF.

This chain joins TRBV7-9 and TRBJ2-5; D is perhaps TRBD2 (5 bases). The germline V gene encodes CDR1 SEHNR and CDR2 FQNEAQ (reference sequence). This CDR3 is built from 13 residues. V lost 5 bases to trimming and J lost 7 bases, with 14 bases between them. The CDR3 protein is CASSPDYHGTQYF. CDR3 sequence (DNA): TGTGCCAGCAGCCCTGACTACCACGGGACCCAGTACTTC.

Here the CDR3 reads CSARLGHMGEDTQYF. The CDR3 region has the DNA TGCAGTGCTAGACTGGGACATATGGGGGAGGATACGCAGTATTTT. The V gene is TRBV20-1, the J gene TRBJ2-3; a weak D match, TRBD1 (6 bases). Germline assignment: CDR1 DFQATT and CDR2 SNEGSKA (reference sequence). The CDR3 loop spans 15 amino acids. Trimming removed 2 bases from V and 6 bases from J, with 18 bases in between.

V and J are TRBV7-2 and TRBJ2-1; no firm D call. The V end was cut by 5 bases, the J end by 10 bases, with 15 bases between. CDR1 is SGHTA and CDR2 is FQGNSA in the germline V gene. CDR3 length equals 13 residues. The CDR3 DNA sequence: TGTGCCAGCAGCGTAGTAGTCTCGCAGGAGCAGTTCTTC. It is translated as CASSVVVSQEQFF.

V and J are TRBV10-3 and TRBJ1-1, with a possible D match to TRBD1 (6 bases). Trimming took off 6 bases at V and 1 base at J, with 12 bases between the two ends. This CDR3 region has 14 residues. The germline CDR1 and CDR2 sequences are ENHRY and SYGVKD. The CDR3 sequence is CAIRQQGTNTEAFF. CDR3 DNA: TGTGCCATCAGACAACAGGGAACGAACACTGAAGCTTTCTTT.

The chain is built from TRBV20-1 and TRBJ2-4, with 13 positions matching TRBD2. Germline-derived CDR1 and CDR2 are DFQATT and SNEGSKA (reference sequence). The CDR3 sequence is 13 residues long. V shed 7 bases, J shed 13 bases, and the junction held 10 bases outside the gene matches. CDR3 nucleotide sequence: TGCAGTGTCGGGACTAGCGGGGTGAGGGAGCAGTACTTC. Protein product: CSVGTSGVREQYF.

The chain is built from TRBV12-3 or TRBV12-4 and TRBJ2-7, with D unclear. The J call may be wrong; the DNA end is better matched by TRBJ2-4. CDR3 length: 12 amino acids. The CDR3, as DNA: TGTGCCAGCAGTTTGCCCGAAAACATTCAGTACTTC. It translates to CASSLPENIQYF.

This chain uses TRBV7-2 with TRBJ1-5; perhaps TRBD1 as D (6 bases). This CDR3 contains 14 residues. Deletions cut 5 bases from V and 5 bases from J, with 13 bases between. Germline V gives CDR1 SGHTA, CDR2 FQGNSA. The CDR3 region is CASSVPGGYQPQHF. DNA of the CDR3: TGTGCCAGCAGCGTACCCGGGGGCTATCAGCCCCAGCATTTT.

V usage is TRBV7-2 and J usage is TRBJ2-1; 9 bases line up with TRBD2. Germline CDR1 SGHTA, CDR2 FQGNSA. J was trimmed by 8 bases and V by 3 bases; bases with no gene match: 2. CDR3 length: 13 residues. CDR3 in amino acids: CASSFSGGHEQFF. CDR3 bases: TGTGCCAGCAGCTTTAGCGGGGGCCATGAGCAGTTCTTC.

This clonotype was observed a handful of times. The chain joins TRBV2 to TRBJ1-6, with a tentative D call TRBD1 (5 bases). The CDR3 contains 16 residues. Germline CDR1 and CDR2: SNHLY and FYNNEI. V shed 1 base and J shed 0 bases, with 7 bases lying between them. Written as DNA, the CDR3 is TGTGCCAGCAGTGAAGGGGGGGTCTCCTATAATTCACCCCTCCACTTT. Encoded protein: CASSEGGVSYNSPLHF.

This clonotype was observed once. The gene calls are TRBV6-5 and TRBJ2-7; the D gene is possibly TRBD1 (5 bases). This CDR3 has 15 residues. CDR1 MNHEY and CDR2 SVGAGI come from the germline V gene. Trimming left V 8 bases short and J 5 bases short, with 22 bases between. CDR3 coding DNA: TGTGCCAGCTCTCCATCCCCGTACAGGACGAACGAGCAGTACTTC. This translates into CASSPSPYRTNEQYF.

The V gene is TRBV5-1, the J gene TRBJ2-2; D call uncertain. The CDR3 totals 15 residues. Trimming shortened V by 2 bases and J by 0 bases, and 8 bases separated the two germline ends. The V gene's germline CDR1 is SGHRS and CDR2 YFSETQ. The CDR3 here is CASSLSLTNTGELFF. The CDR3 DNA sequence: TGCGCCAGCAGCTTAAGTTTAACGAACACCGGGGAGCTGTTTTTT.

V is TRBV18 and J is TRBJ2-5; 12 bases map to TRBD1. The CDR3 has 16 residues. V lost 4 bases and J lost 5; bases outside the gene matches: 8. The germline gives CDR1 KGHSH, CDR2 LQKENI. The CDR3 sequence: CASSRSGQGAMETQYF. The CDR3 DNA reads TGTGCCAGCTCACGATCGGGACAGGGGGCCATGGAGACCCAGTACTTC.

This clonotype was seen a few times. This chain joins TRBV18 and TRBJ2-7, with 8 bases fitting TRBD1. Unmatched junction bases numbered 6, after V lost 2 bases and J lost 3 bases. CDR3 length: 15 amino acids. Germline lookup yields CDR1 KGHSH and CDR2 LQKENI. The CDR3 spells CASSPRQGAYYEQYF. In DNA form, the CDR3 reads TGTGCCAGCTCACCAAGGCAGGGGGCTTACTACGAGCAGTACTTC.

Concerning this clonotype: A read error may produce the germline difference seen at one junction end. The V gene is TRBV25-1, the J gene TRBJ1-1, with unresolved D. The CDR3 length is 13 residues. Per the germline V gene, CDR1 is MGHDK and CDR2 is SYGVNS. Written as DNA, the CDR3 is TGCGCCAGCAGTGACGAACGTGGTGCTGGAGCTTTCTTT. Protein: CASSDERGAGAFF.